A single sample gave rise to the 22 T cell receptor beta chains below, sequenced in a study of blood T cells in healthy people across ages. Next came a second PCR, run for about 7 to 12 cycles, which used a sample-barcoded 5' primer along with a J-beta primer mix. One entry per CDR3 protein results from TCRdb running MiXCR on the 5' RACE reads. The sample comprises about a million distinct CDR3 sequences, around two fifths of which are singletons, and about an eighth rests with the top ten. Sequenced: blood. The receptors were sampled from a man between 18 and 29 years old in good health.

In its sample, this clonotype was seen many times. The V gene is TRBV4-2, the J gene TRBJ1-2; D is unresolved. Germline loops: CDR1 LGHNA, CDR2 YNFKEQ. This CDR3 region has 15 residues. With 0 bases removed from V and 4 bases from J, the gap between germline ends came to 12 bases. This chain's CDR3 is CASSQERGQTYGYTF. CDR3 sequence (DNA): TGTGCCAGCAGCCAAGAACGGGGTCAGACCTATGGCTACACCTTC.

The V call is TRBV7-9, the J call TRBJ1-1; D is perhaps TRBD1 (6 bases). V dropped 1 base and J dropped 1 base, with 10 bases sitting between them. CDR1 SEHNR and CDR2 FQNEAQ come from the germline V gene (reference sequence). The CDR3 loop spans 15 amino acids. Here the CDR3 reads CASSLEGEPNTEAFF. DNA for the CDR3: TGTGCCAGCAGCTTAGAGGGGGAACCGAACACTGAAGCTTTCTTT.

This clonotype was seen more than once but under ten times. This chain connects TRBV7-2 to TRBJ2-1; 7 nucleotides match TRBD1. Germline trimming cut 2 bases from V and 4 bases from J; bases unmatched to any gene: 5. The CDR3 consists of 15 residues. CDR1 is SGHTA and CDR2 is FQGNSA in the germline V gene. CDR3 in DNA: TGTGCCAGCAGCTTATCGCCGGGACAGTACAATGAGCAGTTCTTC. This codes for CASSLSPGQYNEQFF.

This clonotype was counted many times. V gene TRBV12-3 or TRBV12-4 combines with J gene TRBJ2-7, with D maybe TRBD1 (6 bases). Trimming pared 3 bases from V and 3 bases from J, leaving 12 bases between. There are 14 residues in the CDR3. The CDR3 spells CASSLQGHLYEQYF. CDR3 DNA: TGTGCCAGCAGTTTGCAGGGACACCTCTACGAGCAGTACTTC.

J is TRBJ2-3 and V is TRBV20-1; no clear D. This CDR3 spans 16 amino acids. The V gene's germline CDR1 is DFQATT and CDR2 SNEGSKA (reference sequence). Trimming pared 3 bases from V and 0 bases from J, leaving 16 bases between. CDR3 in DNA: TGCAGTGCTAGTCAGACCCTTCAATCTAGCACAGATACGCAGTATTTT. Translating gives CSASQTLQSSTDTQYF.

The V and J genes are TRBV27 and TRBJ2-7; D is unresolved. Trimming took off 2 bases at V and 4 bases at J, with 9 bases between the two ends. CDR1 and CDR2 (germline): MNHEY, SMNVEV (reference sequence). The CDR3 contains 13 residues. The CDR3 DNA sequence: TGTGCCAGCAGTTTAGGTAGTCTTTACGAGCAGTACTTC. As protein: CASSLGSLYEQYF.

V and J are TRBV6-1 and TRBJ1-2; TRBD1 aligns across 7 bases. Trimming removed 6 bases from V and 3 bases from J; junction bases left unmatched: 10. CDR1 and CDR2 from the germline V gene are MNHNS and SASEGT. The CDR3 has 15 residues. CDR3 coding DNA: TGTGCCAGCAGATACCGACAGGGATCGTACTATGGCTACACCTTC. The encoded protein is CASRYRQGSYYGYTF.

The CDR3 loop reads CASSLEGLGSPLHF. CDR3 coding DNA: TGTGCCAGCAGCTTAGAGGGACTAGGTTCACCCCTCCACTTT. V is TRBV7-6 and J is TRBJ1-6; the D gene is possibly TRBD1 (5 bases). This CDR3 is built from 14 residues. Germline CDR1 reads SGHVS; CDR2 reads FNYEAQ. Between the trimmed V and J ends, which lost 1 base and 9 bases, there was a span of 10 bases.

The chain joins TRBV4-3 to TRBJ2-5; D is unresolved. This CDR3 comprises 12 residues. From germline, CDR1 is LGHNA and CDR2 YSLEER. V was trimmed by 0 bases and J by 11 bases, leaving 10 bases between them. In DNA, the CDR3 is TGCGCCAGCAGCCAAGATGGAATTGAGCAGTACTTC. Protein product: CASSQDGIEQYF.

This chain uses TRBV6-1 with TRBJ1-2; 9 bases are shared with TRBD1. CDR1 and CDR2 (germline): MNHNS, SASEGT. This CDR3 spans 14 amino acids. V trimming: 1 base; J trimming: 8 bases; junction bases outside the gene matches: 5. Here the CDR3 reads CASSEDGTGRGYTF. CDR3 bases: TGTGCCAGCAGTGAAGACGGGACAGGGCGCGGCTACACCTTC.

This clonotype was counted only a few times. The CDR3 DNA is TGTGCCAGCAGTTCCCATCCATTTACCGGAACAAAGGTGGACTATGGCTACACCTTC. This encodes CASSSHPFTGTKVDYGYTF. The chain employs TRBV28 and TRBJ1-2; unclear D gene. The V gene's germline CDR1 is MDHEN and CDR2 SYDVKM. The V and J ends lost 4 bases and 3 bases respectively, with 27 bases between them. The CDR3 is 19 amino acids.

This chain links TRBV29-1 with TRBJ1-4, with D perhaps TRBD1 (5 bases). The CDR3 is 12 amino acids. The germline V gene has CDR1 SQVTM and CDR2 ANQGSEA. V was cut by 7 bases and J by 6 bases, with 12 bases left in between. DNA for the CDR3: TGCAGCGCCCGGGGCGGTTATGAAAAACTGTTTTTT. The encoded protein is CSARGGYEKLFF. Together with reference TRBV29-1 and TRBJ1-4, the CDR3 gives the full variable domain: SAVISQKPSRDICQRGTSLTIQCQVDSQVTMMFWYRQQPGQSLTLIATANQGSEATYESGFVIDKFPISRPNLTFSTLTVSNMSPEDSSIYLCSARGGYEKLFFGSGTQLSVL.

This clonotype turned up a few times. The chain couples TRBV6-1 to TRBJ1-1; TRBD1 is a possible D gene (5 bases). Per the germline V gene, CDR1 is MNHNS and CDR2 is SASEGT. CDR3 length equals 15 residues. The V gene lost 2 bases and the J gene lost 1 base, with 11 bases spanning the gap. The CDR3 sequence is CASSEQGTGNTEAFF. CDR3 nucleotide sequence: TGTGCCAGCAGTGAACAAGGGACGGGGAACACTGAAGCTTTCTTT.

This chain uses TRBV7-3 with TRBJ2-1; no firm D call. Germline CDR1 and CDR2: SGHTA and FQGTGA. CDR3 length equals 12 residues. The V and J ends lost 4 bases and 6 bases respectively, with 7 bases between them. CDR3 DNA sequence: TGTGCCAGCAGCTCCCAGCGCAATGAGCAGTTCTTC. This gives the protein CASSSQRNEQFF.

V is TRBV6-5 and J is TRBJ1-5; maybe TRBD1 (5 bases). Trimming left V 0 bases short and J 3 bases short, with 18 bases between. Germline-derived CDR1 and CDR2 are MNHEY and SVGAGI. This CDR3 is 18 amino acids long. CDR3 in amino acids: CASSYSGNGREPNQPQHF. CDR3 coding DNA: TGTGCCAGCAGTTACTCGGGGAACGGCAGGGAACCCAATCAGCCCCAGCATTTT.

The CDR3 region has the DNA TGTGCCAGCGGGGCCCGGGGTCCCTCTGAAGCTTTCTTT. Its protein product is CASGARGPSEAFF. The V gene is TRBV6-6, the J gene TRBJ1-1, with a possible D match to TRBD1 (5 bases). Germline V gene sequence: CDR1 MNHNY, CDR2 SVGAGI (reference sequence). This CDR3 has 13 residues. V lost 8 bases to trimming and J lost 6 bases, with 16 bases between them.

The CDR3 nucleotides read TGTGCCAGCAGGATGAAGTCGGGCAAAAACATTCAGTACTTC. Protein sequence: CASRMKSGKNIQYF. J is TRBJ2-4 and V is TRBV12-3 or TRBV12-4; unclear D gene. This CDR3 is 14 amino acids long. The germline V and J ends were trimmed by 6 bases and 3 bases, with 12 bases remaining between them.

The gene calls are TRBV29-1 and TRBJ1-4; perhaps TRBD1 as D (5 bases). The germline V and J ends were trimmed by 7 bases and 7 bases, with 19 bases remaining between them. Germline V lookup: CDR1 SQVTM, CDR2 ANQGSEA. This CDR3 spans 14 amino acids. CDR3 protein: CSALGAGSSEKLFF. CDR3 bases: TGCAGCGCCCTCGGGGCAGGGTCTAGTGAAAAACTGTTTTTT. Full variable domain (missing parts from reference TRBV29-1 and TRBJ1-4): SAVISQKPSRDICQRGTSLTIQCQVDSQVTMMFWYRQQPGQSLTLIATANQGSEATYESGFVIDKFPISRPNLTFSTLTVSNMSPEDSSIYLCSALGAGSSEKLFFGSGTQLSVL.

As to this clonotype: Its ends do not fully match the called genes, so a read error is possible. The chain employs TRBV7-9 and TRBJ1-5, with unresolved D. Per the germline V gene, CDR1 is SEHNR and CDR2 is FQNEAQ (reference sequence). The CDR3 has 15 residues. In DNA, the CDR3 is TGTGTCAGCAGCGCCGGGGAGCTTTACAATCAGCCCCAGCATTTT. It yields the protein CVSSAGELYNQPQHF.

The chain links TRBV2 to TRBJ2-7; D unresolved. The germline CDR1 and CDR2 sequences are SNHLY and FYNNEI. V was trimmed by 1 base and J by 3 bases, leaving 7 bases between them. The CDR3 totals 13 residues. The CDR3: CASSEGMNYEQYF. The CDR3 DNA follows: TGTGCCAGCAGTGAAGGGATGAACTACGAGCAGTACTTC.

To note about this clonotype: This may stem from a read error, because a much larger clone lies one nucleotide away. The chain couples TRBV12-3 or TRBV12-4 to TRBJ1-2, with D maybe TRBD1 (6 bases). The CDR3 totals 12 residues. The ends were cut back, 5 bases at V and 7 bases at J, with 11 bases in the middle. CDR3 residues: CASSPRTAGYTF. CDR3 bases: TGTGCCAGCAGTCCCAGGACAGCTGGCTACACCTTC.

This clonotype was found a few times. The chain has TRBV4-1 and TRBJ1-2; 7 bases are a match to TRBD1. There are 13 residues in the CDR3. The germline CDR1 and CDR2 sequences are MGHRA and YSYEKL. Trimming cost V 3 bases and J 6 bases; bases outside gene matches: 4. The CDR3 protein is CASSQRGRDGYTF. CDR3 sequence (DNA): TGCGCCAGCAGCCAGAGGGGGCGGGATGGCTACACCTTC.